Below are 26 T cell receptor beta chains sequenced from a single sample in a study of OX40 agonist ivuxolimab in advanced cancers. Profiling relied on immunoSEQ multiplex PCR, and the TCRdb table lists in-frame clones only, not all of them. This sample has almost 50,000 clones, with roughly 79% found just once. Specimen: CD4+ or CD8+ T cells sorted from blood, collected in a trial of the OX40 agonist ivuxolimab. The receptors come from an adult with an advanced solid tumor such as melanoma, head and neck, liver or kidney cancer.

The CDR3 protein is CASSLESGGYNEQFF. The CDR3 DNA reads TGCGCCAGCAGCTTGGAAAGCGGTGGCTACAATGAGCAGTTCTTC. The chain combines TRBV5-1 with TRBJ2-1; D may be TRBD2 (5 bases). CDR1 is SGHRS and CDR2 is YFSETQ in the germline V gene. With 0 bases removed from V and 3 bases from J, the gap between germline ends came to 10 bases. The CDR3 totals 15 residues.

The rearrangement links TRBV2 to TRBJ2-1, with 8 positions matching TRBD1. The CDR3 runs 14 residues. The J segment lost 5 bases and the V segment lost 7 bases, leaving 7 bases of the junction unmatched. The germline gives CDR1 SNHLY, CDR2 FYNNEI. The CDR3 region is CASKTGDRNNEQFF. DNA for the CDR3: TGTGCCAGCAAGACAGGGGATAGAAACAATGAGCAGTTCTTC. Full variable domain (remainder filled in from reference TRBV2 and TRBJ2-1): EPEVTQTPSHQVTQMGQEVILRCVPISNHLYFYWYRQILGQKVEFLVSFYNNEISEKSEIFDDQFSVERPDGSNFTLKIRSTKLEDSAMYFCASKTGDRNNEQFFGPGTRLTVL.

J is TRBJ1-2 and V is TRBV2; D gene ambiguous. V was clipped by 5 bases and J by 4 bases, with 11 bases between them. This CDR3 has 13 amino acids. Germline V CDR1 and CDR2: SNHLY, FYNNEI. CDR3 DNA: TGTGCCAGCAGTTACCGGTCGTCCTATGGCTACACCTTC. This encodes CASSYRSSYGYTF.

The CDR3 is CASSAYRGDTEAFF. DNA of the CDR3: TGTGCCAGCAGCGCATACAGGGGAGACACTGAAGCTTTCTTT. J is TRBJ1-1 and V is TRBV9; 7 bases match TRBD1. The germline gives CDR1 SGDLS, CDR2 YYNGEE. CDR3 length: 14 residues. V shed 3 bases and J 3 bases; nucleotides not matched to a gene: 5.

This clone was recorded once. The rearrangement joins TRBV2 to TRBJ1-1; maybe TRBD1 (5 bases). The CDR3 contains 15 residues. Germline CDR1 reads SNHLY; CDR2 reads FYNNEI. Between the trimmed V and J ends, which lost 8 bases and 1 base, there was a span of 17 bases. CDR3: CASLTDSLTNTEAFF. The CDR3 DNA reads as TGTGCCAGCCTTACTGACAGCCTGACGAACACTGAAGCTTTCTTT.

The rearrangement links TRBV28 to TRBJ2-3; the match to TRBD2 covers 7 bases. With V trimmed by 8 bases and J by 6 bases, 8 bases remained unmatched. Germline CDR1 reads MDHEN; CDR2 reads SYDVKM. The CDR3 consists of 13 residues. For the CDR3, the DNA is TGTGCCAGCGCCAGCGGGAAGGGTGATACGCAGTATTTT. This encodes CASASGKGDTQYF.

The genes are TRBV5-5 and TRBJ2-2; D perhaps matches TRBD1 (5 bases). The germline gives CDR1 SGHKS, CDR2 YYEKEE (reference sequence). V was cut by 0 bases and J by 4 bases, with 10 bases left in between. This CDR3 is 15 amino acids long. DNA for the CDR3: TGTGCCAGCAGCTTGGAGGGGATGCGCACCGGGGAGCTGTTTTTT. It is translated as CASSLEGMRTGELFF.

The chain has TRBV7-6 and TRBJ1-3, with D possibly matching TRBD1 (5 bases). Looked up from germline, CDR1 is SGHVS and CDR2 is FNYEAQ. V shed 6 bases and J shed 0 bases, with 15 bases lying between them. The CDR3 has 16 residues. The CDR3 bases are TGTGCCAGCAGTTTGGGGCGGGGGAGCTCTGGAAACACCATATATTTT. Translation: CASSLGRGSSGNTIYF.

This chain connects TRBV6-5 to TRBJ2-1, with 7 bases that match TRBD2. The CDR3 totals 15 residues. Germline loops: CDR1 MNHEY, CDR2 SVGAGI. Trimming at V came to 6 bases and at J to 2 bases, leaving 7 bases not matched to a gene. CDR3 DNA sequence: TGTGCCAGCAGCTTCGGAGGGACTACCTACAATGAGCAGTTCTTC. It specifies CASSFGGTTYNEQFF.

The chain carries TRBV11-3 and TRBJ2-6; D not resolved. The CDR3 runs 18 residues. V shed 5 bases and J shed 5 bases, with 22 bases lying between them. The germline V gene encodes CDR1 SGHNT and CDR2 YENEEA. The CDR3 loop reads CASSPLHDPQSRANVLTF. The CDR3 DNA sequence: TGTGCCAGCAGCCCCTTGCACGATCCGCAAAGTCGGGCCAACGTCCTGACTTTC.

This clone was counted a single time. This chain uses TRBV10-1 with TRBJ2-1; 9 bases match TRBD2. V shed 4 bases and J 7 bases; nucleotides not matched to a gene: 11. Per the germline V gene, CDR1 is WNHNN and CDR2 is SYGVQD (reference sequence). The CDR3 sequence is 16 residues long. CDR3 nucleotide sequence: TGCGCCAGCAGTGCGAGTAAGGGACTAGCAGGGAATGAGCAGTTCTTC. Protein: CASSASKGLAGNEQFF.

The chain has TRBV10-3 and TRBJ2-7; the match to TRBD1 covers 7 bases. The ends lost 5 bases at V and 4 bases at J; junction bases unmatched: 11. The CDR3 is 15 residues long. The V gene's germline CDR1 is ENHRY and CDR2 SYGVKD. CDR3 bases: TGTGCCATCAGTCCCGGGACAGAGGTAGGATACGAGCAGTACTTC. This codes for CAISPGTEVGYEQYF.

The chain combines TRBV13 with TRBJ2-3; D remains unclear. In germline, CDR1 is PRHDT, CDR2 FYEKMQ (reference sequence). The CDR3 is 13 amino acids. V was clipped by 0 bases and J by 0 bases, with 1 base between them. CDR3 amino acids: CASSLGSTDTQYF. CDR3 sequence (DNA): TGTGCCAGCAGCTTAGGGAGCACAGATACGCAGTATTTT.

The chain carries TRBV14 and TRBJ1-4; TRBD1 matches 11 bases. This CDR3 is 18 amino acids long. The ends lost 1 base at V and 10 bases at J; junction bases unmatched: 14. Germline values: CDR1 SGHDN, CDR2 FVKESK. CDR3 DNA: TGTGCCAGCAGCCAAGGGACAGGGGGCTATCAGGATAGTGGAAAACTGTTTTTT. Residues: CASSQGTGGYQDSGKLFF.

The chain recombines TRBV28 with TRBJ2-7; D might be TRBD2 (6 bases). With 7 bases removed from V and 0 bases from J, the gap between germline ends came to 16 bases. Germline V lookup: CDR1 MDHEN, CDR2 SYDVKM. This CDR3 is built from 15 residues. CDR3: CASTGGSLSSYEQYV. For the CDR3, the DNA is TGTGCCAGCACCGGGGGTTCTCTTTCCTCCTACGAGCAGTACGTC.

CDR3 region: CASSQVDRGQTQYF. DNA for the CDR3: TGCGCCAGCAGCCAAGTGGACAGGGGACAGACCCAGTACTTC. The V gene is TRBV4-1, the J gene TRBJ2-5; 9 bases agree with TRBD1. J was trimmed by 6 bases and V by 1 base; bases with no gene match: 3. The CDR3 covers 14 residues. Looked up from germline, CDR1 is MGHRA and CDR2 is YSYEKL.

The chain has TRBV7-6 and TRBJ2-1, with 11 positions matching TRBD2. CDR1 and CDR2 (germline): SGHVS, FNYEAQ. CDR3 size: 16 residues. The junction had 3 bases not matched to a gene; V was cut back by 1 base and J by 4 bases. This chain's CDR3 is CASSLELAGVYNEQFF. The CDR3 DNA reads TGTGCCAGCAGCTTAGAACTAGCGGGAGTTTACAATGAGCAGTTCTTC.

The genes are TRBV7-4 and TRBJ2-7, with no clear D. Looked up from germline, CDR1 is SGHVT and CDR2 is SQSDAQ. This CDR3 comprises 11 residues. Trimming removed 3 bases from V and 5 bases from J, with 5 bases in between. The CDR3 DNA is TGTGCCAGCAGCTTCCAGGACGAGCAGTACTTC. This translates into CASSFQDEQYF.

This chain links TRBV18 with TRBJ1-1, with no clear D. Per the germline V gene, CDR1 is KGHSH and CDR2 is LQKENI. Trimming pared 2 bases from V and 3 bases from J, leaving 10 bases between. The CDR3 has 14 residues. The CDR3 sequence: CASSPWRRDTEAFF. The DNA of the CDR3 is TGTGCCAGCTCACCATGGAGAAGGGACACTGAAGCTTTCTTT.

J is TRBJ1-1 and V is TRBV27; 8 nucleotides match TRBD1. The trim removed 7 bases at V and 2 bases at J, leaving 6 bases unmatched. The CDR3 covers 14 residues. Germline V gene data show CDR1 as MNHEY and CDR2 as SMNVEV (reference sequence). The CDR3 here is CASTPGGPNTEAFF. The CDR3 bases are TGTGCCAGCACCCCAGGGGGCCCCAACACTGAAGCTTTCTTT.

The chain joins TRBV7-9 to TRBJ1-2; 7 nucleotides line up with TRBD1. Germline V CDR1 and CDR2: SEHNR, FQNEAQ (reference sequence). Unmatched junction bases numbered 18, after V lost 5 bases and J lost 6 bases. The CDR3 is made up of 17 amino acids. CDR3 sequence reads: CASSEGGEGARSHGYTF. The CDR3 DNA follows: TGTGCCAGCAGCGAAGGGGGCGAGGGGGCGCGTTCTCATGGCTACACCTTC.

The gene calls are TRBV7-8 and TRBJ2-5; 10 nucleotides align to TRBD2. Germline lookup yields CDR1 SGHVS and CDR2 FQNEAQ. The CDR3 covers 16 residues. Trimming at V came to 1 base and at J to 5 bases, leaving 7 bases not matched to a gene. CDR3 loop: CASSLEIAGGKETQYF. The CDR3 nucleotides read TGTGCCAGCAGCTTAGAGATAGCGGGAGGAAAGGAGACCCAGTACTTC.

In its sample, this clone was seen once. V and J are TRBV7-6 and TRBJ2-2; the match to TRBD2 covers 13 bases. The length of the CDR3 is 16 residues. The V segment lost 2 bases and the J segment 6 bases; nucleotides outside the gene matches: 3. CDR1 SGHVS and CDR2 FNYEAQ come from the germline V gene. CDR3 sequence reads: CASSLTGLAGAGELFF. The CDR3 DNA follows: TGTGCCAGCAGCTTAACCGGACTAGCGGGAGCCGGGGAGCTGTTTTTT.

The rearrangement uses TRBV19 and TRBJ2-7; 7 bases match TRBD2. There are 15 residues in the CDR3. The V gene's germline CDR1 is LNHDA and CDR2 SQIVND (reference sequence). Trimming removed 1 base from V and 4 bases from J; junction bases left unmatched: 7. CDR3 sequence: CASSIVLAEGYEQYF. The CDR3 DNA follows: TGTGCCAGTAGTATAGTGCTAGCGGAGGGGTACGAGCAGTACTTC.

Turning to this clone: At one of its ends the junction is not consistent with the germline gene, which may arise from a read error. The chain uses TRBV2 and TRBJ2-4; D unclear. This CDR3 spans 12 amino acids. Per germline, CDR1 SNHLY and CDR2 FYNNEI. The CDR3 bases are TGTGCCAGCAGTGATTTCAAGGGAAATTTGAACTTC. It specifies CASSDFKGNLNF.

V gene TRBV5-6 combines with J gene TRBJ2-7; D is possibly TRBD2 (6 bases). CDR3 length equals 14 residues. Trimming left V 0 bases short and J 7 bases short, with 14 bases between. Germline V gives CDR1 SGHDT, CDR2 YYEEEE. CDR3 residues: CASSLDGGVLEQYF. The CDR3 DNA follows: TGTGCCAGCAGCTTGGACGGGGGTGTTTTGGAGCAGTACTTC.